This T cell receptor beta chain was recorded in a study of T cell responses to AZD1222 COVID-19 vaccine. On the study more broadly: Second doses at about 4 or about 12 weeks were pooled. The study's findings and limits: Baseline antibody screening turned up just a handful of seropositive AZD1222 recipients. Spike-wide coverage was observed for vaccine-associated CD4 TCRs, with dominant responses at 160-218 and 743-854. Epitopes outside B.1.351 and B.1.1.7 mutated regions reportedly drew nearly half of spike TCRs.

To note about this clone: Antigen unknown.

Produced via immunoSEQ multiplex PCR; TCRdb's table is partial and in-frame only. The table has some 96,000 clones, nearly 95% seen once. With 5 bases clipped from V and 6 bases from J, the junction kept 3 bases outside the gene matches. Germline CDR1 MNHEY, CDR2 SMNVEV (reference sequence). CDR3 length: 14 residues. The sequence was collected from an adult in good health. This chain links TRBV27 with TRBJ2-7; 14 nucleotides align to TRBD2. The sequenced sample was peripheral blood, obtained on day 0 of AZD1222 vaccination. CDR3 nucleotide sequence: TGTGCCAGCAGTCCGGGACTAGCGGGAGTCGAGCAGTACTTC. Residues: CASSPGLAGVEQYF.